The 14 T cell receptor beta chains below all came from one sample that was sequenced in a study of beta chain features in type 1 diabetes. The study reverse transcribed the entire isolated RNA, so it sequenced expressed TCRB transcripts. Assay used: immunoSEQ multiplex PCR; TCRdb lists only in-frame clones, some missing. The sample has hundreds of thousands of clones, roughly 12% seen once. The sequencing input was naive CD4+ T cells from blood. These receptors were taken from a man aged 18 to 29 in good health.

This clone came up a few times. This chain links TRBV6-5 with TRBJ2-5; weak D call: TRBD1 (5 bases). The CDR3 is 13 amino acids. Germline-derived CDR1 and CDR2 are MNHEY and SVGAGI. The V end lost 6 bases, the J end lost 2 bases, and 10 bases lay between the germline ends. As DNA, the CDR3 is TGTGCCAGCAGGAACGACAGACAAGAGACCCAGTACTTC. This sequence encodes CASRNDRQETQYF.

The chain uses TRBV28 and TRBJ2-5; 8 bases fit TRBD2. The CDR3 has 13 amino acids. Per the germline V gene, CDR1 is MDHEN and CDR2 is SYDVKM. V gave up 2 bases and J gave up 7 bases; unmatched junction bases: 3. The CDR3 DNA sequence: TGTGCCAGCAGTTTAGCGGGAGGCGTGACCCAGTACTTC. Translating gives CASSLAGGVTQYF.

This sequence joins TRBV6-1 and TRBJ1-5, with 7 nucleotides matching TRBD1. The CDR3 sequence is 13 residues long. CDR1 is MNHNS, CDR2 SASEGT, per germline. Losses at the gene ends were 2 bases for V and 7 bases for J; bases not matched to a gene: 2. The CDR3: CASSETGDQPQHF. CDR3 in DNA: TGTGCCAGCAGTGAAACAGGGGACCAGCCCCAGCATTTT.

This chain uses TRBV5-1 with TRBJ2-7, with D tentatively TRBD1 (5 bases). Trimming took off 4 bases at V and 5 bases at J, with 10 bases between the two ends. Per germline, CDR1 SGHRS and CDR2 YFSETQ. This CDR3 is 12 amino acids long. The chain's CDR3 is CASSQDSHEQYF. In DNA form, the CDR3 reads TGCGCCAGCAGCCAAGACAGCCACGAGCAGTACTTC.

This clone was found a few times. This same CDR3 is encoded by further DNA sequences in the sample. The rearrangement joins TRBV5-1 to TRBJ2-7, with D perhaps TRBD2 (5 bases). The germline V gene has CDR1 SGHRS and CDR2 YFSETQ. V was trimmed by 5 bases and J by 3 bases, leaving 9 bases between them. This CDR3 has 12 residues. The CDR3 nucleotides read TGCGCCAGCAGTCTGGACTTCTACGAGCAGTACTTC. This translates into CASSLDFYEQYF.

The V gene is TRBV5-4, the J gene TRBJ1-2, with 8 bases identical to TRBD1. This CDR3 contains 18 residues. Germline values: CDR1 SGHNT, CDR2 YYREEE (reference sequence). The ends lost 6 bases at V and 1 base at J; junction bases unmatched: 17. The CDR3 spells CASTPIGTGYSFNYGYTF. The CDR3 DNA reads TGTGCCAGCACCCCGATCGGGACAGGCTACTCCTTTAACTATGGCTACACCTTC.

In DNA form, the CDR3 reads TGCGCCAGCAGAGGGGGCGGAACCGGAGGAGGGGAGCTGTTTTTT. The encoded protein is CASRGGGTGGGELFF. The chain couples TRBV4-3 to TRBJ2-2, with TRBD1 matching over 7 bases. Germline CDR1 LGHNA, CDR2 YSLEER. With 6 bases clipped from V and 8 bases from J, the junction kept 12 bases outside the gene matches. The CDR3 is 15 amino acids.

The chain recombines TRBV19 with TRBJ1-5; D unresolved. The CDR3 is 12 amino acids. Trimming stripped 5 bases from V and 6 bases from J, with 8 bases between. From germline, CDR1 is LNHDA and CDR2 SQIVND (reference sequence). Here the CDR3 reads CASSRGAQPQHF. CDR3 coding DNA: TGTGCCAGTAGTCGGGGAGCTCAGCCCCAGCATTTT.

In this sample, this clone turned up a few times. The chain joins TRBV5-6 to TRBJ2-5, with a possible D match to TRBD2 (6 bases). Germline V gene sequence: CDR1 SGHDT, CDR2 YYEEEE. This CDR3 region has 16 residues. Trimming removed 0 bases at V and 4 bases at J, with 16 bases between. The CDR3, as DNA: TGTGCCAGCAGCTTGGGAGTAGCGGTGCTTGGAGAGACCCAGTACTTC. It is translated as CASSLGVAVLGETQYF.

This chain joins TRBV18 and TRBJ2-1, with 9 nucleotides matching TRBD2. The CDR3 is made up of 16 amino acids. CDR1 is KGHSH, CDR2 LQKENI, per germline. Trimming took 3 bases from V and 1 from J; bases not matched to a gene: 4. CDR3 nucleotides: TGTGCCAGCTCACCGGGGACTAGCCGTTCCTACAATGAGCAGTTCTTC. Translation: CASSPGTSRSYNEQFF.

The CDR3 loop is CASSTQVYNEQFF. For the CDR3, the DNA is TGTGCCAGCAGCACACAGGTTTACAATGAGCAGTTCTTC. The J gene is TRBJ2-1, the V gene TRBV7-3, with D maybe TRBD1 (5 bases). CDR3 size: 13 residues. CDR1 and CDR2 from the germline V gene are SGHTA and FQGTGA. Trimming took 5 bases from V and 4 from J, leaving 9 bases between them.

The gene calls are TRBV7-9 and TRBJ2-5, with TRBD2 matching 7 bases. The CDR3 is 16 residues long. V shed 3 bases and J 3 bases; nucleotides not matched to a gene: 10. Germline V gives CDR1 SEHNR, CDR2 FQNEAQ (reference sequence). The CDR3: CASSFRAGVRKETQYF. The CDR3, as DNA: TGTGCCAGCAGCTTCCGGGCGGGAGTGAGGAAAGAGACCCAGTACTTC.

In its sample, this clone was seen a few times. The CDR3: CASSLSRGLAGGAYNEQFF. CDR3 nucleotide sequence: TGTGCCAGCAGCTTATCCCGGGGACTAGCGGGAGGTGCCTACAATGAGCAGTTCTTC. V usage is TRBV7-9 and J usage is TRBJ2-1, with 15 bases identical to TRBD2. The CDR3 runs to 19 residues. V shed 2 bases and J 2 bases; nucleotides not matched to a gene: 7. The V gene's germline CDR1 is SEHNR and CDR2 FQNEAQ (reference sequence).

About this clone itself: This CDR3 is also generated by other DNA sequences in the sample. The CDR3 protein is CASSRGLAGVQETQYF. The CDR3 bases are TGCGCCAGCAGTCGCGGACTAGCGGGGGTCCAAGAGACCCAGTACTTC. The J gene is TRBJ2-5, the V gene TRBV4-1, with TRBD2 identical over 13 bases. This CDR3 comprises 16 residues. Germline lookup yields CDR1 MGHRA and CDR2 YSYEKL. V gave up 6 bases and J gave up 1 base; unmatched junction bases: 5.